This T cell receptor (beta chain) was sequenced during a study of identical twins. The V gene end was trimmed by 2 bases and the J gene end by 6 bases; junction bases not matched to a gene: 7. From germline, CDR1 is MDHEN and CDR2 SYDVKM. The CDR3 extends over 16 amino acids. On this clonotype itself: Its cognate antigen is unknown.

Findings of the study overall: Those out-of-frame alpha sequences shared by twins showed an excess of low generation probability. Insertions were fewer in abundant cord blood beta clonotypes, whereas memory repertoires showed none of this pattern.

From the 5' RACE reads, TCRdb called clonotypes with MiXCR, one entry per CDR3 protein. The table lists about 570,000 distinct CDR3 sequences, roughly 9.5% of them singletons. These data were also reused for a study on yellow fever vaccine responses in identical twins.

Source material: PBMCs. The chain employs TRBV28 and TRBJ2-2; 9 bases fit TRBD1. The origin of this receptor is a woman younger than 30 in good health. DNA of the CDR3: TGTGCCAGCAGTTTACCGGGACAGGGTATTGCCGGGGAGCTGTTTTTT. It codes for CASSLPGQGIAGELFF.